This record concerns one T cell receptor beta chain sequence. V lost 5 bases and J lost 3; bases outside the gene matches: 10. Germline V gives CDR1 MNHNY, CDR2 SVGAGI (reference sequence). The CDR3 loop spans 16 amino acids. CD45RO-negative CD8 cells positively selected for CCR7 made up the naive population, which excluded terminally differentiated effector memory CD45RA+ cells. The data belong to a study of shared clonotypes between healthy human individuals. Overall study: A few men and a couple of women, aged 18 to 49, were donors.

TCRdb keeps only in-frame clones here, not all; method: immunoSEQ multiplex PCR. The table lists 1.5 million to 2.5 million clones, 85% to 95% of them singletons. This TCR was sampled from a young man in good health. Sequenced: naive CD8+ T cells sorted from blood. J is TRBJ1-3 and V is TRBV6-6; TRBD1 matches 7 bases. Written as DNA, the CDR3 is TGTGCCAGCAGTCAGAGACAGGGTGGGGATGGAAACACCATATATTTT. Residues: CASSQRQGGDGNTIYF.